This TCR beta chain derives from a study of regulatory T cells in long-lasting Graves disease. Study conclusions and caveats: Graves' patients with persistent disease showed TCR diversity lower than patients newly diagnosed.

The CDR3 totals 16 residues. The germline V gene has CDR1 SGHRS and CDR2 YFSETQ. V lost 0 bases, J lost 0 bases, and 9 bases lay in between. This clonotype was counted many times. Its antigen is undetermined. CDR3 regions were amplified by Arm-PCR using iRepertoire HTBI primers to build TCR beta libraries. From the multiplex PCR reads, TCRdb called clonotypes with MiXCR, one entry per CDR3 protein. The sample yields some 500,000 distinct CDR3 sequences, approximately 13% seen once. As for time point: newly diagnosed GD, antithyroid drugs for less than 3 months. PBMC RNA was the source of the TCR library. This sample also appeared in a second study, on T cells in Graves' hyperthyroidism and ophthalmopathy. That paper notes: Patients were aged 18 to 65, had disease duration under 2 months, and had newly diagnosed hyperthyroidism. Clonotypes that were expanded in thyroid above 0.001 mostly appeared in blood too.

The receptor's source is a young man with Graves disease. The sequencing here drew on peripheral blood mononuclear cells (PBMCs), taken at new diagnosis, from a patient treated with antithyroid drugs. V usage is TRBV5-1 and J usage is TRBJ2-2; D gene uncertain. CDR3 sequence: CASSLARLTNTGELFF. CDR3 DNA sequence: TGCGCCAGCAGCTTGGCGAGACTCACGAACACCGGGGAGCTGTTTTTT.